The present T cell receptor beta chain was sequenced within a study of T-cell memory formation after mild COVID-19. Study as a whole: TCR clusters were largely donor specific. Study-wide results and caveats: Day 15 to 85 contracting clones showed balanced CD4/CD8; later expanders leaned CD4+. Cross-reactive memory apparently joined, as some responding clones appeared in pre-infection memory.

CDR1 and CDR2 from the germline V gene are MGHRA and YSYEKL. The CDR3 covers 19 residues. Trimming took off 3 bases at V and 5 bases at J, with 26 bases between the two ends. TCR alpha and TCR beta cDNA libraries carrying sample barcodes and UMIs were produced by 5'RACE using constant-segment primers. MiXCR was run by TCRdb on the 5' RACE reads, yielding one entry per CDR3 protein. The sample comprises 390,000 or so distinct CDR3 sequences, roughly 15% of which are singletons, and approximately 21% rests with the top ten. On this clonotype itself: Its antigen is not known.

Source material: PBMCs or a T cell subset sorted from them (not recorded which). This TCR came from a man aged 18 to 35 who had mild COVID-19 (a few samples of this study predate the infection). Cell type and time point are not known. The V gene is TRBV4-1, the J gene TRBJ2-1, with D maybe TRBD2 (6 bases). The CDR3 DNA sequence: TGCGCCAGCAGCCACAGCATCGGGGCCCTGGGGGGAACACACAATGAGCAGTTCTTC. Its protein is CASSHSIGALGGTHNEQFF.